This is a list of T cell receptor beta chains from one sample in a study of cytomegalovirus exposure and HLA in healthy donors. Sequencing was performed with immunoSEQ multiplex PCR; in TCRdb, only in-frame clones are kept and a portion is missing. This table holds about 170,000 clones, 70% to 80% found once. Input material: PBMCs. The origin of the receptors is a woman aged 45-59 years in good health and CMV-seronegative. Both conserved end residues are part of each CDR3. Each record gives: clone size, V gene, D gene, J gene, CDR3 protein, CDR3 DNA. The D gene is left open where the match is weak. Part of the rows lack a size; the others show once, few, many or a class for expanded clones.

-	TRBV27	TRBD1	TRBJ1-2	CASSLSPRQGLNYGYTF	TGTGCCAGCAGTTTATCACCTAGACAGGGTTTGAACTATGGCTACACCTTC
few	TRBV28	-	TRBJ1-3	CASSLSLLSGNTIYF	TGTGCCAGCAGTTTGTCCCTCCTTTCGGGAAACACCATATATTTT
few	TRBV7-9	TRBD1	TRBJ2-2	CASSLSDRGTGELFF	TGTGCCAGCAGCTTATCGGACAGGGGGACCGGGGAGCTGTTTTTT
-	TRBV5-1	-	TRBJ2-2	CASSWVQGNTGELFF	TGCGCCAGCAGCTGGGTTCAGGGGAACACCGGGGAGCTGTTTTTT
-	TRBV11-2	TRBD1	TRBJ2-1	CASSHRGLEAYNEQFF	TGTGCCAGCAGCCACAGGGGGCTTGAAGCCTACAATGAGCAGTTCTTC
few	TRBV18	-	TRBJ1-6	CASSPEGHGNSPLHF	TGTGCCAGCTCACCGGAAGGACACGGCAATTCACCCCTCCACTTT
few	TRBV25-1	TRBD2	TRBJ2-1	CASTPPSGSYNEQFF	TGTGCCAGCACCCCCCCTAGCGGTTCGTACAATGAGCAGTTCTTC
-	TRBV11-2	-	TRBJ2-7	CASSQRNPPYEQYF	TGTGCCAGCAGCCAGCGGAACCCTCCCTACGAGCAGTACTTC
-	TRBV7-2	TRBD2	TRBJ2-1	CASSPALAGGEQFF	TGTGCCAGCAGCCCGGCCCTAGCGGGGGGTGAGCAGTTCTTC
once	TRBV5-1	-	TRBJ2-5	CASSLVPQGQETQYF	TGCGCCAGCAGCTTGGTCCCGCAGGGCCAAGAGACCCAGTACTTC
-	TRBV27	-	TRBJ2-1	CASSSLGGVYNEQFF	TGTGCCAGCAGTTCTTTAGGCGGGGTGTACAATGAGCAGTTCTTC
-	TRBV7-2	-	TRBJ2-3	CASGGLADTQYF	TGTGCCAGCGGCGGTCTGGCAGATACGCAGTATTTT
-	TRBV4-2	-	TRBJ2-2	CASSQVLEDGELFF	TGTGCCAGCAGCCAAGTTCTTGAGGACGGGGAGCTGTTTTTT
-	TRBV29-1	TRBD1	TRBJ1-1	CSALTGLNTEAFF	TGCAGCGCCCTGACAGGGTTGAACACTGAAGCTTTCTTT
-	TRBV2	-	TRBJ2-4	CASSEQLAKNIQYF	TGTGCCAGCAGTGAACAGTTAGCCAAAAACATTCAGTACTTC
-	TRBV19	TRBD1	TRBJ2-5	CASALRDRGGIQETQYF	TGTGCCAGCGCTCTCCGGGACAGGGGAGGAATCCAAGAGACCCAGTACTTC
-	TRBV10-3	TRBD1	TRBJ1-4	CATKGTANNEKLFF	TGTGCCACAAAGGGGACAGCCAATAATGAAAAACTGTTTTTT
-	TRBV5-6	-	TRBJ2-7	CASSGPLVPYEQYF	TGTGCCAGCAGCGGGCCCCTTGTTCCCTACGAGCAGTACTTC
few	TRBV7-2	-	TRBJ2-7	CASSLEWSSYEQYF	TGTGCCAGCAGCTTAGAGTGGAGCTCCTACGAGCAGTACTTC
-	TRBV4-3	TRBD1	TRBJ1-1	CASSPSDRADTEAFF	TGCGCCAGCAGCCCTTCGGACAGGGCCGACACTGAAGCTTTCTTT
-	TRBV28	-	TRBJ1-1	CASSLPTVENTEAFF	TGTGCCAGCAGCCTCCCGACAGTCGAGAACACTGAAGCTTTCTTT
-	TRBV10-3	TRBD2	TRBJ2-1	CAISYGRHDEQFF	TGTGCCATCAGTTACGGGAGGCACGATGAGCAGTTCTTC
-	TRBV7-8	TRBD2	TRBJ2-1	CASSLKTSGYYNEQFF	TGTGCCAGCAGCCTAAAGACTAGCGGCTACTACAATGAGCAGTTCTTC
once	TRBV5-1	TRBD1	TRBJ2-7	CASSLTGDSYEQYF	TGCGCCAGCAGCTTAACAGGGGACTCCTACGAGCAGTACTTC
-	TRBV5-1	TRBD2	TRBJ2-2	CASSTDPSGGANTGELFF	TGCGCCAGCAGCACCGATCCTAGCGGGGGGGCCAACACCGGGGAGCTGTTTTTT
once	TRBV7-9	TRBD2	TRBJ2-3	CSSSLTSGGTDTQYF	TGTTCCAGCAGCCTGACTAGCGGGGGCACAGATACGCAGTATTTT
-	TRBV19	-	TRBJ2-5	CASSIRGGAETQYF	TGTGCCAGTAGTATCAGGGGAGGGGCGGAGACCCAGTACTTC
-	TRBV4-1	-	TRBJ1-6	CASSQEARTDYNSPLHF	TGCGCCAGCAGCCAAGAGGCGAGGACAGACTATAATTCACCCCTCCACTTT
-	TRBV4-3	-	TRBJ1-6	CASSQVKGGSPLHF	TGCGCCAGCAGCCAAGTCAAAGGGGGTTCACCCCTCCACTTT
-	TRBV28	TRBD1	TRBJ2-1	CASSRQGPRGEQFF	TGTGCCAGCTCGAGACAGGGGCCGAGGGGTGAGCAGTTCTTC